Shown below are 23 T cell receptor beta chains from a single sample sequenced in a study of beta chain features in type 1 diabetes. Overall study results and limits: Researchers report that Type 1 diabetes patients had moderately but significantly shorter TCRB CDR3s across all four CD4+ subsets.

Their specific antigens are unknown. All of the isolated RNA was reverse transcribed, so expressed TCRB transcripts were sequenced. Assay: immunoSEQ multiplex PCR; the TCRdb copy retains only in-frame clones and omits some. The profile shows 120,000 or so clones, around 15% of them singletons. Sequences were obtained from central memory CD4+ T cells from blood. These receptors all come from a man younger than 30 with type 1 diabetes.

The V gene is TRBV5-1, the J gene TRBJ2-7, with a possible D match to TRBD1 (6 bases). This CDR3 region has 14 residues. CDR1 and CDR2 (germline): SGHRS, YFSETQ. The V end lost 4 bases, the J end lost 6 bases, and 17 bases lay between the germline ends. The CDR3 nucleotides read TGCGCCAGCAGCCATATGGACAGAAGGCTCGAGCAGTACTTC. Translating gives CASSHMDRRLEQYF.

As for this clone: The same CDR3 arises from other DNA sequences in this sample as well. The chain has TRBV30 and TRBJ2-3; no firm D call. The germline CDR1 and CDR2 sequences are GTSNPN and SVGIG (reference sequence). The V end lost 0 bases, the J end lost 4 bases, and 2 bases lay between the germline ends. The CDR3 runs to 11 residues. Written as DNA, the CDR3 is TGTGCCTGGAGTGTATCAGATACGCAGTATTTT. The encoded protein is CAWSVSDTQYF.

V and J are TRBV11-1 and TRBJ2-2, with TRBD1 matching 7 bases. V was clipped by 4 bases and J by 7 bases; unmatched bases: 15. The CDR3 loop spans 17 amino acids. Germline V lookup: CDR1 SGHAT, CDR2 FQDESV (reference sequence). Here the CDR3 reads CASSSPPGTQGRGELFF. The CDR3 DNA reads as TGTGCCAGCAGCTCACCCCCCGGCACACAGGGGCGCGGGGAGCTGTTTTTT.

This clone showed up just a few times. This sequence joins TRBV4-3 and TRBJ1-4, with 7 nucleotides matching TRBD1. Trimming at V came to 0 bases and at J to 8 bases, leaving 6 bases not matched to a gene. The CDR3 is made up of 15 amino acids. The germline gives CDR1 LGHNA, CDR2 YSLEER. CDR3 protein: CASSQETGWREKLFF. Written as DNA, the CDR3 is TGCGCCAGCAGCCAAGAGACAGGGTGGCGGGAAAAACTGTTTTTT.

This clone showed up just a few times. This chain uses TRBV30 with TRBJ2-3; no reliable D call. Germline V lookup: CDR1 GTSNPN, CDR2 SVGIG (reference sequence). V was trimmed by 0 bases and J by 0 bases, leaving 13 bases between them. The CDR3 spans 16 residues. The CDR3 DNA is TGTGCCTGGAGTGTAATGCTTCACCGTAGCACAGATACGCAGTATTTT. Its protein is CAWSVMLHRSTDTQYF.

This clone has only a few counts. The chain uses TRBV5-1 and TRBJ2-7; D is perhaps TRBD1 (6 bases). The CDR3 totals 12 residues. Trimming stripped 0 bases from V and 6 bases from J, with 7 bases between. Germline CDR1 and CDR2: SGHRS and YFSETQ. Here the CDR3 reads CASSLGGREQYF. The CDR3 DNA reads as TGCGCCAGCAGCTTGGGGGGGCGCGAGCAGTACTTC.

This clone occurred a few times. This chain joins TRBV7-2 and TRBJ2-3; 7 nucleotides align to TRBD2. Germline V gives CDR1 SGHTA, CDR2 FQGNSA. This CDR3 comprises 16 residues. The trim removed 3 bases at V and 0 bases at J, leaving 6 bases unmatched. For the CDR3, the DNA is TGTGCCAGCAGCTTCCGGCTAGCGGCTAGCACAGATACGCAGTATTTT. Protein sequence: CASSFRLAASTDTQYF.

This clone was observed a few times. The rearrangement links TRBV27 to TRBJ2-5; 10 bases are a match to TRBD2. CDR3 length equals 14 residues. Trimming removed 5 bases from V and 5 bases from J; junction bases left unmatched: 5. The germline CDR1 and CDR2 sequences are MNHEY and SMNVEV (reference sequence). This chain's CDR3 is CASSSRGLAETQYF. As DNA, the CDR3 is TGTGCCAGCAGTAGCCGGGGACTAGCGGAGACCCAGTACTTC.

There are many counts of this clone. J is TRBJ1-6 and V is TRBV7-9; tentatively, D is TRBD1 (5 bases). The CDR3 extends over 13 amino acids. Germline CDR1 reads SEHNR; CDR2 reads FQNEAQ (reference sequence). V lost 1 base, J lost 8 bases, and 6 bases lay in between. The CDR3 DNA follows: TGTGCCAGCAGCTTAGAGGGGTATTCACCCCTCCACTTT. Protein sequence: CASSLEGYSPLHF.

This clone was counted a few times. V gene TRBV28 combines with J gene TRBJ2-2; 8 bases map to TRBD2. Trimming removed 6 bases from V and 0 bases from J; junction bases left unmatched: 6. Per the germline V gene, CDR1 is MDHEN and CDR2 is SYDVKM. The length of the CDR3 is 16 residues. Written as DNA, the CDR3 is TGTGCCAGCAGCCGAGCGGGGGCCCCGAACACCGGGGAGCTGTTTTTT. Translated, it gives CASSRAGAPNTGELFF.

CDR3 coding DNA: TGTGCCAGTAGCTCGACCGCGGGTAGCTGGTCCCTAGAGACCCAGTACTTC. Its protein is CASSSTAGSWSLETQYF. This chain uses TRBV19 with TRBJ2-5, with D possibly being TRBD2 (5 bases). The CDR3 is 17 residues long. Germline CDR1 is LNHDA and CDR2 is SQIVND (reference sequence). V lost 6 bases to trimming and J lost 4 bases, with 24 bases between them.

J is TRBJ2-5 and V is TRBV6-6, with D hard to call. The CDR3 covers 14 residues. The V end was cut by 4 bases, the J end by 1 base, with 10 bases between. Germline CDR1 is MNHNY and CDR2 is SVGAGI (reference sequence). The CDR3 loop reads CASSSSSLQETQYF. The DNA for the CDR3 is TGTGCCAGCAGTTCCAGCAGCCTCCAAGAGACCCAGTACTTC.

Only a few counts were recorded for this clone. The genes are TRBV29-1 and TRBJ2-1; 7 positions match TRBD2. This CDR3 has 14 residues. Per germline, CDR1 SQVTM and CDR2 ANQGSEA. V was pared by 7 bases and J by 0 bases, with 6 bases of the junction left unmatched. DNA of the CDR3: TGCAGCGGGGTCGGGGGGAACTCCTACAATGAGCAGTTCTTC. This sequence encodes CSGVGGNSYNEQFF.

There are many counts of this clone. This sequence joins TRBV14 and TRBJ2-5; TRBD1 agrees at 10 bases. V was clipped by 0 bases and J by 3 bases; unmatched bases: 10. The CDR3 runs to 18 residues. Germline-derived CDR1 and CDR2 are SGHDN and FVKESK. CDR3 DNA sequence: TGTGCCAGCAGCCAAGAATGGGCGGGACAGGGGTTCGAAGAGACCCAGTACTTC. This gives the protein CASSQEWAGQGFEETQYF.

V and J are TRBV6-1 and TRBJ1-2, with TRBD1 matching over 8 bases. V was clipped by 6 bases and J by 4 bases; unmatched bases: 10. There are 15 residues in the CDR3. Germline V gene sequence: CDR1 MNHNS, CDR2 SASEGT. The CDR3, as DNA: TGTGCCAGCAGGGTAGAGACAGGGGACGGCTATGGCTACACCTTC. This encodes CASRVETGDGYGYTF.

This clone was counted between two and nine times. This chain links TRBV11-3 with TRBJ2-1; TRBD2 is a possible D gene (5 bases). V was clipped by 4 bases and J by 7 bases, with 17 bases between them. The CDR3 is 15 amino acids. CDR1 is SGHNT, CDR2 YENEEA, per germline. CDR3 loop: CASSSYGVASNEQFF. The CDR3 coding sequence is TGTGCCAGCAGCTCATACGGGGTAGCGTCGAATGAGCAGTTCTTC.

The rearrangement links TRBV4-1 to TRBJ2-1; 7 bases are a match to TRBD2. There are 17 residues in the CDR3. The junction had 6 bases not matched to a gene; V was cut back by 1 base and J by 0 bases. Germline CDR1 is MGHRA and CDR2 is YSYEKL. CDR3 DNA sequence: TGCGCCAGCAGCCAAGTTGGCGGGAGAAGCTCCTACAATGAGCAGTTCTTC. Translation gives CASSQVGGRSSYNEQFF.

This clone was seen a handful of times. This sequence joins TRBV30 and TRBJ2-3, with TRBD2 matching 7 bases. CDR3 length: 14 residues. CDR1 GTSNPN and CDR2 SVGIG come from the germline V gene (reference sequence). Trimming took 1 base from V and 4 from J; bases not matched to a gene: 5. The CDR3 coding sequence is TGTGCCTGGAGTGGGGGCGGGAGCTCAGATACGCAGTATTTT. Translated, it gives CAWSGGGSSDTQYF.

Turning to this clone: With a much larger clone just one base away, this may be a read error. Other DNA variants within this sample encode the same CDR3. The rearrangement joins TRBV5-4 to TRBJ2-3, with D perhaps matching TRBD1 (6 bases). This CDR3 comprises 14 residues. V lost 1 base to trimming and J lost 0 bases, with 6 bases between them. Per the germline V gene, CDR1 is SGHNT and CDR2 is YYREEE (reference sequence). This chain's CDR3 is CASSLQGSTDTQYF. CDR3 DNA sequence: TGTGCCAGCAGCTTGCAGGGGAGCACAGATACGCAGTATTTT.

The count of this clone is one. V and J are TRBV5-8 and TRBJ1-6, with D maybe TRBD1 (5 bases). The V gene's germline CDR1 is SGHTS and CDR2 YDEGEE. This CDR3 is 15 amino acids long. Trimming took off 1 base at V and 7 bases at J, with 12 bases between the two ends. Written as DNA, the CDR3 is TGTGCCAGCAGCTTGATGGACATCCGCAATTCACCCCTCCACTTT. Encoded protein: CASSLMDIRNSPLHF.

The V call is TRBV7-2, the J call TRBJ2-1; 11 bases match TRBD2. Trimming removed 5 bases from V and 12 bases from J; junction bases left unmatched: 12. The CDR3 sequence is 15 residues long. The germline gives CDR1 SGHTA, CDR2 FQGNSA. The CDR3 sequence is CASSETSGSLYGQFF. CDR3 DNA sequence: TGTGCCAGCAGCGAAACTAGCGGGAGTCTCTACGGGCAGTTCTTC.

The chain employs TRBV29-1 and TRBJ1-1, with 7 positions matching TRBD1. This CDR3 spans 12 amino acids. V lost 6 bases to trimming and J lost 3 bases; unmatched junction nucleotides: 4. Germline-derived CDR1 and CDR2 are SQVTM and ANQGSEA. In DNA, the CDR3 is TGCAGCGTCGTCGACAGGGACACTGAAGCTTTCTTT. It translates to CSVVDRDTEAFF.

This clone was seen a handful of times. V is TRBV10-3 and J is TRBJ2-1, with D perhaps matching TRBD1 or TRBD2 (6 bases each). This CDR3 spans 12 amino acids. The germline gives CDR1 ENHRY, CDR2 SYGVKD. The V end lost 4 bases, the J end lost 9 bases, and 10 bases lay between the germline ends. CDR3 sequence reads: CAISAGGGEQFF. For the CDR3, the DNA is TGTGCCATCAGTGCCGGGGGCGGTGAGCAGTTCTTC.